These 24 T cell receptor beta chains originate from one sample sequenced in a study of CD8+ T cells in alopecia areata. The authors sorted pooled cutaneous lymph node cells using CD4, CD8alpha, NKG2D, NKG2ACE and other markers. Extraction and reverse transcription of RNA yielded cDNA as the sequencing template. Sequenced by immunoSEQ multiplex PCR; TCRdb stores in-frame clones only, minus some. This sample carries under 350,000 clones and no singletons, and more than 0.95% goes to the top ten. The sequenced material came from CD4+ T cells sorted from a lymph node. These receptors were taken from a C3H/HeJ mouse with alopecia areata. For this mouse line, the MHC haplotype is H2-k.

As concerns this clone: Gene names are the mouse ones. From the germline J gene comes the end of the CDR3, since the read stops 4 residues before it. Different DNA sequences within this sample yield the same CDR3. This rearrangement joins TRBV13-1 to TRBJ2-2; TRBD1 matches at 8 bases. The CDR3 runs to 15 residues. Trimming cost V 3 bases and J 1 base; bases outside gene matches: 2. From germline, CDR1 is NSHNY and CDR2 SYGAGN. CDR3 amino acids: CASSAGTGNTGQLYF. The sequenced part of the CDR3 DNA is TGTGCCAGCAGTGCCGGGACAGGAAACACCGGG.

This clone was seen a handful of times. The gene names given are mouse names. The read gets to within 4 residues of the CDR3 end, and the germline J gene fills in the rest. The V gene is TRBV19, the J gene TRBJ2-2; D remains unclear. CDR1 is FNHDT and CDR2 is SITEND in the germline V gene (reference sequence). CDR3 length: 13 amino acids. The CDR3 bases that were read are TGTGCCAGCAGTATAGCCGACTTCGGG. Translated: CASSIADFG. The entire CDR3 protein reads CASSIADFGQLYF.

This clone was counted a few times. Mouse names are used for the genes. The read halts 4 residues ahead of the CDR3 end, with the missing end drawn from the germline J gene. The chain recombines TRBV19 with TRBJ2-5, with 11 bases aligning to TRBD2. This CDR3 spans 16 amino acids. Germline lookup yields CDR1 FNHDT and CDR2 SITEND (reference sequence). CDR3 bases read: TGTGCCAGCAGTATATCCCTGACTGGGGGGGAAGAC. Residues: CASSISLTGGED. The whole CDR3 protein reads CASSISLTGGEDTQYF.

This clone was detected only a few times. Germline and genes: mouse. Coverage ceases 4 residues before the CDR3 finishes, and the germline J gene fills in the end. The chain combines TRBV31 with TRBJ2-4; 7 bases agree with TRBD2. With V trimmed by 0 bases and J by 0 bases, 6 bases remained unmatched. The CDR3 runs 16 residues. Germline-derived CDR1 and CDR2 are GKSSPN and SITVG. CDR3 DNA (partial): TGTGCCTGGAGTCTTTATGGGGGGTCTAGTCAAAAC. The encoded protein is CAWSLYGGSSQN. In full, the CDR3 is CAWSLYGGSSQNTLYF.

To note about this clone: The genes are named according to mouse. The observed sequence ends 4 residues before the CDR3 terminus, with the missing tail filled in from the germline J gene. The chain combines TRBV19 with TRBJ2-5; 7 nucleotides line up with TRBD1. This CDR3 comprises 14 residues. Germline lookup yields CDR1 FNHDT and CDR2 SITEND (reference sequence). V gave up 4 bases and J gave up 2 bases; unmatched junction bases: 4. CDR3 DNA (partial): TGTGCCAGCAGTGGGACAGCGATCCAAGAC. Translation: CASSGTAIQD. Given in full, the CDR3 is CASSGTAIQDTQYF.

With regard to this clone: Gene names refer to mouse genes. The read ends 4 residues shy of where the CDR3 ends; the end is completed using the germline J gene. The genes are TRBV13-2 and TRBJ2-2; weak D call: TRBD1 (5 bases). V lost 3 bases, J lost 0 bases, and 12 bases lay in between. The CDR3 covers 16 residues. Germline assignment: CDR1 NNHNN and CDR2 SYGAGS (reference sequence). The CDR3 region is CASGGIREANTGQLYF. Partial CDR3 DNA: TGTGCCAGCGGTGGGATCAGGGAGGCAAACACCGGG.

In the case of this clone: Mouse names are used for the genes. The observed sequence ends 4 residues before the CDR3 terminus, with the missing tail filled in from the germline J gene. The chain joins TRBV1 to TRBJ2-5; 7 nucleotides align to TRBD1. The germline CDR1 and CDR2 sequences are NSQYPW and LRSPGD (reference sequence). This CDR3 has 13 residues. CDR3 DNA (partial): TGCACCTGCAGTGCGACAGGGATAGAC. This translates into CTCSATGID. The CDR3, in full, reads CTCSATGIDTQYF.

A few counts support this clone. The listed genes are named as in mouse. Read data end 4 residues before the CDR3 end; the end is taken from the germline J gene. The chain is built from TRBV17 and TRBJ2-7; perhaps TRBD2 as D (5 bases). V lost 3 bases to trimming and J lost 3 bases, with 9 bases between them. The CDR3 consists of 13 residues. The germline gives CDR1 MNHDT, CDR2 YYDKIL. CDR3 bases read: TGTGCTAGCAGTAGTCGCTGGGACTAT. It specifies CASSSRWDY. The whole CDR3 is CASSSRWDYEQYF.

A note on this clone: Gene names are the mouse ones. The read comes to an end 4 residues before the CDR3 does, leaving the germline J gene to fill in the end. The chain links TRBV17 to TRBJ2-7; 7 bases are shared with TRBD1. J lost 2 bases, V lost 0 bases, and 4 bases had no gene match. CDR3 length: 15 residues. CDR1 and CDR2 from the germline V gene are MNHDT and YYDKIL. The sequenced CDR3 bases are TGTGCTAGCAGTAGAGACCCGACAGGGACCTAT. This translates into CASSRDPTGTY. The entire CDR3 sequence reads CASSRDPTGTYEQYF.

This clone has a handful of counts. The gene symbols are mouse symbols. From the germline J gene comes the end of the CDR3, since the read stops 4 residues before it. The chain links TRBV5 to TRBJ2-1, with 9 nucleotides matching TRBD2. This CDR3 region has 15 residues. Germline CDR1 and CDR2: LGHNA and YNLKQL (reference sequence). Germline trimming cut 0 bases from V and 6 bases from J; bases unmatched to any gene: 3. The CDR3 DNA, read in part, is TGTGCCAGCAGCCAAGAGATGGGGGGGCCTGCT. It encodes CASSQEMGGPA. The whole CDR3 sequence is CASSQEMGGPAEQFF.

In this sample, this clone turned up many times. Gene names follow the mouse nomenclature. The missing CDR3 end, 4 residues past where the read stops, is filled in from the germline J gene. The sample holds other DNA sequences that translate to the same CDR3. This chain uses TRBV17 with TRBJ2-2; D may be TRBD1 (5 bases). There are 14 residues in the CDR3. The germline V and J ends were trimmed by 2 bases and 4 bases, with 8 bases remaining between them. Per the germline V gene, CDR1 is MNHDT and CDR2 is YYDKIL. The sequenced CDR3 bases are TGTGCTAGCAGTAGACAGGGTGGCACCGGG. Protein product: CASSRQGGTG. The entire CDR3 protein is CASSRQGGTGQLYF.

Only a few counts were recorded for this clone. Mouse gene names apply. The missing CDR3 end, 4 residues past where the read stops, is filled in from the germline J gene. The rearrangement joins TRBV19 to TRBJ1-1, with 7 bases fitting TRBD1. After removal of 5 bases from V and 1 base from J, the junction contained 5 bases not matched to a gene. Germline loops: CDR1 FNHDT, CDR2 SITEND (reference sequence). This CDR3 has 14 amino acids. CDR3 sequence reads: CASSRTGLNTEVFF. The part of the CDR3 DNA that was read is TGTGCCAGCAGCCGGACAGGATTGAACACA.

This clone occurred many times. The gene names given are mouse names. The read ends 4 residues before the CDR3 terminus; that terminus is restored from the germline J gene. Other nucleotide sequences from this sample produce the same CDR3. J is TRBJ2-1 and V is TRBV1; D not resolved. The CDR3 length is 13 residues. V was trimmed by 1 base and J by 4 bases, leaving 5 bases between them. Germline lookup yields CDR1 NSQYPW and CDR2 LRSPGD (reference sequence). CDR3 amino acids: CTCSAGGYAEQFF. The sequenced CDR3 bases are TGCACCTGCAGTGCAGGGGGATATGCT.

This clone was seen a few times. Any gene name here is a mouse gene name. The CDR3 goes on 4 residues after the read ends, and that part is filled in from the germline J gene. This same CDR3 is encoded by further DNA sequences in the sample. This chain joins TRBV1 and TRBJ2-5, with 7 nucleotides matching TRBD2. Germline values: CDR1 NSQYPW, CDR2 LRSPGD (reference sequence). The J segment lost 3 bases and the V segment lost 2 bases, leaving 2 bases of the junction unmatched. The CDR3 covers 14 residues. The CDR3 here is CTCSAPGLQDTQYF. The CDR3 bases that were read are TGCACCTGCAGTGCACCGGGACTGCAAGAC. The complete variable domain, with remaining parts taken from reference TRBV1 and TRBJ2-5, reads VTLLEQNPRWRLVPRGQAVNLRCILKNSQYPWMSWYQQDLQKQLQWLFTLRSPGDKEVKSLPGADYLATRVTDTELRLQVANMSQGRTLYCTCSAPGLQDTQYFGPGTRLLVL.

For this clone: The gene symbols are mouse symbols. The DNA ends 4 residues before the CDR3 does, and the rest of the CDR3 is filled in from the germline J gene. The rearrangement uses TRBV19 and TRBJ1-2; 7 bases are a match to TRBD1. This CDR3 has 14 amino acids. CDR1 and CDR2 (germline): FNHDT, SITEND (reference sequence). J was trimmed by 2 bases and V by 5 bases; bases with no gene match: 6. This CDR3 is CASSPLGQNSDYTF. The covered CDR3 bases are TGTGCCAGCAGCCCTTTGGGACAGAACTCC.

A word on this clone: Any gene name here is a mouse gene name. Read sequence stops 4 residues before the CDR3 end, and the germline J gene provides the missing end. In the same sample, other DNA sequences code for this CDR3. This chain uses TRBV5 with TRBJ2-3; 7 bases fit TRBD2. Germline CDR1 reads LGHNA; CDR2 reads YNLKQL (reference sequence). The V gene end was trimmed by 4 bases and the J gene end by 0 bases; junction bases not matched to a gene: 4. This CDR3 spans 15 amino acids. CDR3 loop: CASSRDWESAETLYF. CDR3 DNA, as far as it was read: TGTGCCAGCAGCCGCGACTGGGAGAGTGCAGAA.

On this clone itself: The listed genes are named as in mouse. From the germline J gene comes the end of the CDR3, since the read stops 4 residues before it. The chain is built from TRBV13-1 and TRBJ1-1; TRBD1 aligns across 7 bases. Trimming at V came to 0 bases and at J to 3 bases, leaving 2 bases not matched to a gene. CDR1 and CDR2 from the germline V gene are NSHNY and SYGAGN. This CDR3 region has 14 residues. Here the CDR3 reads CASSDGQGDTEVFF. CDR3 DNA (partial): TGTGCCAGCAGTGATGGACAGGGAGACACA.

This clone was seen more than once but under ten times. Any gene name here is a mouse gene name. The CDR3: CASSPTGVNSDYTF. CDR3 DNA, as far as it was read: TGTGCCAGCAGCCCGACAGGGGTAAACTCC. This chain uses TRBV5 with TRBJ1-2; 8 bases match TRBD1. The read stops 4 residues short of the end of the CDR3; the missing end is completed from the germline J gene. The CDR3 has 14 amino acids. Looked up from germline, CDR1 is LGHNA and CDR2 is YNLKQL (reference sequence). V gave up 4 bases and J gave up 1 base; unmatched junction bases: 2.

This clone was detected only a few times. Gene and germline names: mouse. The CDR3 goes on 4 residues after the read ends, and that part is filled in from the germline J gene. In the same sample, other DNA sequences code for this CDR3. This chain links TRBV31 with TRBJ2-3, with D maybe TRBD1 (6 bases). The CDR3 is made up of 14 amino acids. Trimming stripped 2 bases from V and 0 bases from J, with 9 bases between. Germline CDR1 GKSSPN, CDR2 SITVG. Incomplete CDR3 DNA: TGTGCCTGGAGTAGGGGGAGTAGTGCAGAA. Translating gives CAWSRGSSAE. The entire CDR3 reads CAWSRGSSAETLYF.

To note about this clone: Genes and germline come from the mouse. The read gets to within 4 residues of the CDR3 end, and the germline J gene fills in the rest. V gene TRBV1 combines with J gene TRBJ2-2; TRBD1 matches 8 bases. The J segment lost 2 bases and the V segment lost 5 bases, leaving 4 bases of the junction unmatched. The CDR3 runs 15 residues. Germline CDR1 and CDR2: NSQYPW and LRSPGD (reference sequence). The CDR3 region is CTCSRTGSNTGQLYF. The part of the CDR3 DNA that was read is TGCACCTGCAGTAGGACAGGGTCGAACACCGGG. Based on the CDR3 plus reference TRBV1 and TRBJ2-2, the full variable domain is VTLLEQNPRWRLVPRGQAVNLRCILKNSQYPWMSWYQQDLQKQLQWLFTLRSPGDKEVKSLPGADYLATRVTDTELRLQVANMSQGRTLYCTCSRTGSNTGQLYFGEGSKLTVL.

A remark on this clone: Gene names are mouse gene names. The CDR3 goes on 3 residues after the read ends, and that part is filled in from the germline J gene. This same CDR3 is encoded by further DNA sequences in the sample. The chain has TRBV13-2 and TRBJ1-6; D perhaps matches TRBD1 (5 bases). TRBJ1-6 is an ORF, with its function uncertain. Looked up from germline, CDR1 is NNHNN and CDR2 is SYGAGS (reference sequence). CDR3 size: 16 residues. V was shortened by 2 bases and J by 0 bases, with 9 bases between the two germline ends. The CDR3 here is CASGDPTVSYNSPLYF. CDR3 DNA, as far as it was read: TGTGCCAGCGGTGACCCGACAGTTTCCTATAATTCGCCC.

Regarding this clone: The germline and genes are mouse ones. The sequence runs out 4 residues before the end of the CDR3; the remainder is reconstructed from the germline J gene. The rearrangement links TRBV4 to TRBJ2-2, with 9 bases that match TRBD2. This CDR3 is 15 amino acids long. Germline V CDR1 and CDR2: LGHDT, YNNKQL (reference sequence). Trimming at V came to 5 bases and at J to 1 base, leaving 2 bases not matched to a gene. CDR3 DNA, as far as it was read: TGTGCCAGCAGCGACTGGGGGAGAAACACCGGG. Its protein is CASSDWGRNTG. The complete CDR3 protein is CASSDWGRNTGQLYF.

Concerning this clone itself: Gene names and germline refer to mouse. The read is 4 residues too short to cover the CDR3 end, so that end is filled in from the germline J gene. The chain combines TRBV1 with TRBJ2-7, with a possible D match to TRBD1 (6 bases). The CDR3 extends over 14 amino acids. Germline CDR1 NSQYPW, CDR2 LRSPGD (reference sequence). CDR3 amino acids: CTCSALDRSYEQYF. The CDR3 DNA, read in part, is TGCACCTGCAGTGCCCTCGACAGGTCTTAT.

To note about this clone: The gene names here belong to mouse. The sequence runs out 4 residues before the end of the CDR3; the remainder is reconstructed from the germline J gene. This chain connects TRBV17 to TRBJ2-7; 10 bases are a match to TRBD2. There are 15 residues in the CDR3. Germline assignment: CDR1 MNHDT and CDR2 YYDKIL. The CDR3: CASSVLGLGEYEQYF. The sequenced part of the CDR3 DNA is TGTGCTAGCAGCGTACTCGGACTGGGGGAATAT.